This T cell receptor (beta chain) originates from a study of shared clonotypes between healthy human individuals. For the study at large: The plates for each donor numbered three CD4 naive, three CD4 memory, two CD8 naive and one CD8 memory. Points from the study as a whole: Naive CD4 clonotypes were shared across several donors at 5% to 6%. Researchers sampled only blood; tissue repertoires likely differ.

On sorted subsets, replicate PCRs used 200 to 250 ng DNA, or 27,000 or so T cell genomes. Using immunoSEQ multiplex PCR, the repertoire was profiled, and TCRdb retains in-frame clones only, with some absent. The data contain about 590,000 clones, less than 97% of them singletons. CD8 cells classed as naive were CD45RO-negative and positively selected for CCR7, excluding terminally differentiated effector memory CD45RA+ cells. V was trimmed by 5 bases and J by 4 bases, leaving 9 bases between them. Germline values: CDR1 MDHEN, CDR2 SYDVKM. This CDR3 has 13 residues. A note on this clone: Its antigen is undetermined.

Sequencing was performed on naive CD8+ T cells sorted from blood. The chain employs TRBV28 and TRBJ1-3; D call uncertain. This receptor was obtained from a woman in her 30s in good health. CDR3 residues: CASSPMLGNTIYF. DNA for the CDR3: TGTGCCAGCAGTCCTATGCTGGGAAACACCATATATTTT.